This T cell receptor beta chain was found in a study of blood T cell repertoires in COVID-19. For the study at large: COVID-19 samples, acute and convalescent, were from the United States, Italy and Spain. PBMCs, B-cell-depleted T cells, or T cells provided the cDNA or gDNA that made up the material.

Original handling: Researchers report that nucleated cell counts were estimated from reference gene primer amplification. Repertoires were generated with immunoSEQ multiplex PCR, while TCRdb's copy carries only in-frame clones and drops some. That table gives V, J and clone size, and the DNA gave D and trimming. The sample consists of under 350,000 clones, approximately 83% of them appearing once. The receptor was isolated from a woman aged 70 to 79 with acute or convalescent COVID-19. The sample consisted of peripheral blood.

CDR3 bases: TGTGCCACCTATCCGAGAATTCGCGGGGCTCAGTTCTTC. Its translation is CATYPRIRGAQFF. The chain combines TRBV2 with TRBJ2-1; D might be TRBD2 (6 bases). This CDR3 spans 13 amino acids. V was cut by 10 bases and J by 13 bases, with 23 bases left in between. The V gene's germline CDR1 is SNHLY and CDR2 FYNNEI.